The 8 T cell receptor beta chains listed next were all sequenced from one sample in a study of beta chain features in type 1 diabetes. Overall study results and limits: Significant though moderate, a shortening of TCRB CDR3s appeared in all four CD4+ subsets of Type 1 diabetes patients.

Their antigens are not known. Reverse transcribing all isolated RNA meant expressed TCRB transcripts were sequenced. Sequencing used immunoSEQ multiplex PCR; TCRdb keeps in-frame clones, though not all of them. Altogether about 280,000 clones are present, roughly 15% being singletons, with the ten largest covering roughly 0.015%. Sequencing used naive CD4+ T cells from blood. The receptors were sampled from a man aged 18 to 29 with type 1 diabetes.

This clone was picked up a small number of times. CDR3 sequence: CASSPGETQYF. Written as DNA, the CDR3 is TGTGCCAGCAGTCCCGGGGAGACCCAGTACTTC. This chain uses TRBV6-6 with TRBJ2-5; D call uncertain. The CDR3 contains 11 residues. Germline assignment: CDR1 MNHNY and CDR2 SVGAGI (reference sequence). Trimming removed 5 bases at V and 5 bases at J, with 6 bases between.

The CDR3 loop is CASSLVRQGSYEQYF. In nucleotides, the CDR3 is TGTGCCAGCAGCTTAGTTCGGCAGGGGTCTTACGAGCAGTACTTC. This rearrangement joins TRBV11-2 to TRBJ2-7; a weak D match, TRBD1 (6 bases). V dropped 1 base and J dropped 4 bases, with 14 bases sitting between them. From germline, CDR1 is SGHAT and CDR2 FQNNGV. The CDR3 has 15 amino acids.

This clone was recorded a few times. The chain has TRBV27 and TRBJ2-1, with TRBD1 matching 7 bases. The CDR3 length is 15 residues. The V gene end was trimmed by 3 bases and the J gene end by 8 bases; junction bases not matched to a gene: 10. Germline V lookup: CDR1 MNHEY, CDR2 SMNVEV (reference sequence). In nucleotides, the CDR3 is TGTGCCAGCAGTTTCACCGACAGGGTAAGCGATGAGCAGTTCTTC. Its protein is CASSFTDRVSDEQFF.

This clone was observed once. V usage is TRBV30 and J usage is TRBJ1-2; 8 bases map to TRBD1. Unmatched junction bases numbered 5, after V lost 4 bases and J lost 4 bases. The CDR3 loop spans 13 amino acids. The germline gives CDR1 GTSNPN, CDR2 SVGIG (reference sequence). The CDR3 spells CAWKAGGSYGYTF. DNA for the CDR3: TGTGCCTGGAAGGCAGGGGGCAGCTATGGCTACACCTTC.

In its sample, this clone was seen a few times. The rearrangement links TRBV29-1 to TRBJ2-3; perhaps TRBD2 as D (7 bases). Germline assignment: CDR1 SQVTM and CDR2 ANQGSEA. The CDR3 totals 15 residues. The V and J ends lost 6 bases and 0 bases respectively, with 16 bases between them. The CDR3 sequence is CSVVGAGASTDTQYF. In DNA form, the CDR3 reads TGCAGCGTGGTCGGGGCGGGGGCTAGCACAGATACGCAGTATTTT.

V and J are TRBV28 and TRBJ1-1, with TRBD1 matching 9 bases. J lost 0 bases, V lost 6 bases, and 8 bases had no gene match. The germline V gene encodes CDR1 MDHEN and CDR2 SYDVKM. The CDR3 extends over 16 amino acids. This CDR3 is CASRPLGQGMNTEAFF. The DNA of the CDR3 is TGTGCCAGCAGGCCGTTAGGACAGGGGATGAACACTGAAGCTTTCTTT. Complete variable domain (other parts from reference TRBV28 and TRBJ1-1): DVKVTQSSRYLVKRTGEKVFLECVQDMDHENMFWYRQDPGLGLRLIYFSYDVKMKEKGDIPEGYSVSREKKERFSLILESASTNQTSMYLCASRPLGQGMNTEAFFGQGTRLTVV.

This clone has just a few counts. V gene TRBV7-9 combines with J gene TRBJ1-5, with D perhaps TRBD1 (6 bases). Germline CDR1 and CDR2: SEHNR and FQNEAQ (reference sequence). Trimming cost V 4 bases and J 3 bases, with 10 bases left between them. This CDR3 has 14 amino acids. CDR3 amino acids: CASSSDRLNQPQHF. The CDR3 nucleotides read TGTGCCAGCAGCTCGGACAGACTCAATCAGCCCCAGCATTTT.

This clone was seen only a few times. The chain couples TRBV5-6 to TRBJ2-3, with a possible D match to TRBD1 (5 bases). The CDR3 has 15 amino acids. V was trimmed by 5 bases and J by 0 bases, leaving 13 bases between them. CDR1 SGHDT and CDR2 YYEEEE come from the germline V gene. The CDR3 spells CASSLRVASTDTQYF. The CDR3, as DNA: TGTGCCAGCAGTCTCAGGGTCGCTAGCACAGATACGCAGTATTTT.